This TCR beta chain stems from a study of T cells in Graves' hyperthyroidism and ophthalmopathy. From germline, CDR1 is MDHEN and CDR2 SYDVKM. Between the trimmed V and J ends, which lost 1 base and 1 base, there was a span of 13 bases. The CDR3 is 16 amino acids. General study results and limits: Ophthalmopathy got predicted by the model a median about 6.7 months before its onset.

Researchers took RNA transcripts and amplified the TCR beta CDR3 regions from them. During a first-round RT-PCR of the TCR CDR3, the HTBI primer set was used. TCRdb reanalysed the multiplex PCR reads using MiXCR and keeps one entry per CDR3 protein. Of approximately 420,000 distinct CDR3 sequences in the sample, 12% to 15% were seen once. In its sample, this clonotype was seen many times. Antigen unknown. The gene calls are TRBV28 and TRBJ1-1; perhaps TRBD1 as D (5 bases). What was sequenced was blood. This receptor was identified in a young woman with Graves' hyperthyroidism. For the CDR3, the DNA is TGTGCCAGCAGTTTATCGGCAGGGCGAGGGAACACTGAAGCTTTCTTT. Translation gives CASSLSAGRGNTEAFF. Together with reference TRBV28 and TRBJ1-1, the CDR3 gives the full variable domain: DVKVTQSSRYLVKRTGEKVFLECVQDMDHENMFWYRQDPGLGLRLIYFSYDVKMKEKGDIPEGYSVSREKKERFSLILESASTNQTSMYLCASSLSAGRGNTEAFFGQGTRLTVV.